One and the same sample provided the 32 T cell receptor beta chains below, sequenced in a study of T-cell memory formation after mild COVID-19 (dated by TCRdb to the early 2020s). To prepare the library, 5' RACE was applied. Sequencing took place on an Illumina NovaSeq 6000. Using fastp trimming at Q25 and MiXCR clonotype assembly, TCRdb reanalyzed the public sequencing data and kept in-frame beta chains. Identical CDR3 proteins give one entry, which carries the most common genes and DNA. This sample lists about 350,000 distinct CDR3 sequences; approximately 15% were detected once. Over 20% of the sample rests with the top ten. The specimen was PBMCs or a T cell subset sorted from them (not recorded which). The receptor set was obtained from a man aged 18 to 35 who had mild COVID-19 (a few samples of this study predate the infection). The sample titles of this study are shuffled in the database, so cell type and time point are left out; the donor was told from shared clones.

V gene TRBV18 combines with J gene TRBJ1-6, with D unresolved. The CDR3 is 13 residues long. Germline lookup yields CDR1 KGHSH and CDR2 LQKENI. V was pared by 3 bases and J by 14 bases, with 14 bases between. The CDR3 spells CASSPGRRRALHF. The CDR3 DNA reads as TGTGCCAGCTCACCGGGCAGGCGGCGTGCCCTCCACTTT.

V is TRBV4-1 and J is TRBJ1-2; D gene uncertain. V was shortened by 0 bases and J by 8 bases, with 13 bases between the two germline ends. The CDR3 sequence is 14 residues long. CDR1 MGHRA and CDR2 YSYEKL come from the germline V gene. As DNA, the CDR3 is TGCGCCAGCAGCCAAGATGTGAGGGCGGGAGGCTACACCTTC. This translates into CASSQDVRAGGYTF.

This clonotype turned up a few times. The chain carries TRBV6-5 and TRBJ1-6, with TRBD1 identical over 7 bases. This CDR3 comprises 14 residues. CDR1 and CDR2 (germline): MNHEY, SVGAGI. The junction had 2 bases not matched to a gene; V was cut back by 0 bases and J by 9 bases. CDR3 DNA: TGTGCCAGCAGTTACTCAGGGGGCGCTTCACCCCTCCACTTT. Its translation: CASSYSGGASPLHF.

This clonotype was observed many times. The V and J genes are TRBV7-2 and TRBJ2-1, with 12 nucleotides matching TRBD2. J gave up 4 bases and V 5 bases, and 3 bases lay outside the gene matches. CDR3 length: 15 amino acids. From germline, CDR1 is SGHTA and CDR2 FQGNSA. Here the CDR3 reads CASSATSGGYNEQFF. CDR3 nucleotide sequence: TGTGCCAGCAGCGCCACTAGCGGGGGGTACAATGAGCAGTTCTTC. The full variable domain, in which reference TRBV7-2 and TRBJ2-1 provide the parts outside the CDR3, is GAGVSQSPSNKVTEKGKDVELRCDPISGHTALYWYRQSLGQGLEFLIYFQGNSAPDKSGLPSDRFSAERTGGSVSTLTIQRTQQEDSAVYLCASSATSGGYNEQFFGPGTRLTVL.

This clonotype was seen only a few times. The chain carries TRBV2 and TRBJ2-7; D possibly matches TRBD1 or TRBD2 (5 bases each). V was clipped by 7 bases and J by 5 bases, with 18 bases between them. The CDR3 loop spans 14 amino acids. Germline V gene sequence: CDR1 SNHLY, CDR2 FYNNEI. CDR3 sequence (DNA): TGTGCCAGCATGGAGGTTCAGGGTATCGACGAGCAGTACTTC. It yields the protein CASMEVQGIDEQYF.

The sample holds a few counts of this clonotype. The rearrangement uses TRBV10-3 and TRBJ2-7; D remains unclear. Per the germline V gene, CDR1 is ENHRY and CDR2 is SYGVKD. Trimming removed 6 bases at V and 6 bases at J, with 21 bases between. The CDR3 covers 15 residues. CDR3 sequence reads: CAIREQAVDVREQYF. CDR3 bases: TGTGCCATCAGGGAGCAGGCCGTGGACGTACGCGAGCAGTACTTC.

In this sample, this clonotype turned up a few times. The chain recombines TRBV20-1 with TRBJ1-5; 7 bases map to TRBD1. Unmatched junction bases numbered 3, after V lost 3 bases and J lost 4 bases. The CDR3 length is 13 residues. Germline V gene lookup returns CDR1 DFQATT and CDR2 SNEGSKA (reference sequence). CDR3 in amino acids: CSARATGNQPQHF. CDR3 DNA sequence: TGCAGTGCTAGGGCGACAGGGAATCAGCCCCAGCATTTT.

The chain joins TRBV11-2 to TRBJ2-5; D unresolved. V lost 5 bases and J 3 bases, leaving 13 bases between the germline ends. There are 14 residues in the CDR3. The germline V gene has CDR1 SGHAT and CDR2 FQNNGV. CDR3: CASSLPGAEETQYF. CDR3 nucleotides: TGTGCCAGCAGCCTCCCGGGCGCCGAAGAGACCCAGTACTTC.

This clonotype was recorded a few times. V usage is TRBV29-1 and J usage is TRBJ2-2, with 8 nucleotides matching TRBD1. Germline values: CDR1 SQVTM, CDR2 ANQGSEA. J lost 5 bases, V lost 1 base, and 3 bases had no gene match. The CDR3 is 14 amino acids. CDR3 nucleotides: TGCAGCGTTGAAGCAGGGGGCCGGACCGGGGAGCTGTTTTTT. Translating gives CSVEAGGRTGELFF.

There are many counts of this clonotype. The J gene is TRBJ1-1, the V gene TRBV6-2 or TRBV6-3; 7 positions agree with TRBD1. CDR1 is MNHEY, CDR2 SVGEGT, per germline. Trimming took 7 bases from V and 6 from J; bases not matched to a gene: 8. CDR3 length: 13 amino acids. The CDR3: CASNQGVVAEAFF. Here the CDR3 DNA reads TGTGCCAGCAACCAGGGGGTGGTTGCTGAAGCTTTCTTT.

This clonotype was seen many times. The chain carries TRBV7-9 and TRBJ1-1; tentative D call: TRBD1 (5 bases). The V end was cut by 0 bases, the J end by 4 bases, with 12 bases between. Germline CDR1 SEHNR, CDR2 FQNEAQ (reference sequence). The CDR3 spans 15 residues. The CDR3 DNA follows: TGTGCCAGCAGCTTAGCCGTGGATGGGGGCACTGAAGCTTTCTTT. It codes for CASSLAVDGGTEAFF.

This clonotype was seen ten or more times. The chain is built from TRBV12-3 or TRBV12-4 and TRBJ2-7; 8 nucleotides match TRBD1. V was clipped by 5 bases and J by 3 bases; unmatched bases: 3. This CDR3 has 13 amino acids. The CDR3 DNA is TGTGCCAGCAGTCCTGACAGGGGCTACGAGCAGTACGTC. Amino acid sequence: CASSPDRGYEQYV.

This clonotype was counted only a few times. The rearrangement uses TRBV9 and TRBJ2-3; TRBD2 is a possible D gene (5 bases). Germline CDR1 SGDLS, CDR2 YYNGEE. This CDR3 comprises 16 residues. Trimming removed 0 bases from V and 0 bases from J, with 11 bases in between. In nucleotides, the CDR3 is TGTGCCAGCAGCGTAGCCCCCAGGACTAGCACAGATACGCAGTATTTT. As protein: CASSVAPRTSTDTQYF.

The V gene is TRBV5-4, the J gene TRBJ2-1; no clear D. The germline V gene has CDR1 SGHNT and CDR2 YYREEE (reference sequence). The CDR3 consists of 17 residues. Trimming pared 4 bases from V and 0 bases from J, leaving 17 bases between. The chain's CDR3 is CASSKQTGFSSYNEQFF. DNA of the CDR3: TGTGCCAGCAGCAAACAAACCGGGTTTAGCTCCTACAATGAGCAGTTCTTC.

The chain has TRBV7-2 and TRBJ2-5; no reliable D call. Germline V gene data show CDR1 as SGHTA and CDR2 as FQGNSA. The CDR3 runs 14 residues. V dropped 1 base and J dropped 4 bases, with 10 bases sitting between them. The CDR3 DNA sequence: TGTGCCAGCAGCTTAGGACGATTGCCAGAGACCCAGTACTTC. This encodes CASSLGRLPETQYF.

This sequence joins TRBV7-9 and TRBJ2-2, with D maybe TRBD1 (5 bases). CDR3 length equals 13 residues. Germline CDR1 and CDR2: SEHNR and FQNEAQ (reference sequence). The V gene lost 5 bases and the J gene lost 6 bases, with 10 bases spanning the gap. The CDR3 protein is CASSPKGSGELFF. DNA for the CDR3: TGTGCCAGCAGCCCCAAGGGGTCCGGGGAGCTGTTTTTT.

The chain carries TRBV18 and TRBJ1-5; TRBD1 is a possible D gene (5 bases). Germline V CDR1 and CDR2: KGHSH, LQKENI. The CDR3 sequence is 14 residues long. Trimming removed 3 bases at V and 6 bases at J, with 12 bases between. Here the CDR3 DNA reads TGTGCCAGCTCACCGGACACCTTTGGTCAGCCCCAGCATTTT. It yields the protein CASSPDTFGQPQHF.

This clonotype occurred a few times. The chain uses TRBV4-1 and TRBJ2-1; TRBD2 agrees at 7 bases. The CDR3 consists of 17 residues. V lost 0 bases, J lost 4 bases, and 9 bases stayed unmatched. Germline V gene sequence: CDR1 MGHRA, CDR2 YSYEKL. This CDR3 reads CASSQDPGSGTYNEQFF. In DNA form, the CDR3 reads TGCGCCAGCAGCCAAGATCCAGGGAGCGGGACGTACAATGAGCAGTTCTTC.

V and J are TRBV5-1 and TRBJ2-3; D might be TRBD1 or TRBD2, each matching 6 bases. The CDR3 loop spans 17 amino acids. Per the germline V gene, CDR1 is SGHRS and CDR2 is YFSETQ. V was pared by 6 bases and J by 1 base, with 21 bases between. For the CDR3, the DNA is TGCGCCAGCACCCAGAGTGGAGGGGCAGGGGGCACAGATACGCAGTATTTT. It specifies CASTQSGGAGGTDTQYF.

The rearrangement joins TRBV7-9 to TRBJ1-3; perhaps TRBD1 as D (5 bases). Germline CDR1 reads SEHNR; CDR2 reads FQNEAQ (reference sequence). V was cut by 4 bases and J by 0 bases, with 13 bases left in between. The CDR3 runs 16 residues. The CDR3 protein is CASSYTSDSSGNTIYF. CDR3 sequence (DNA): TGTGCCAGCAGCTATACGTCCGACAGCTCTGGAAACACCATATATTTT. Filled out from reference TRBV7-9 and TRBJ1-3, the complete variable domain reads DTGVSQNPRHKITKRGQNVTFRCDPISEHNRLYWYRQTLGQGPEFLTYFQNEAQLEKSRLLSDRFSAERPKGSFSTLEIQRTEQGDSAMYLCASSYTSDSSGNTIYFGEGSWLTVV.

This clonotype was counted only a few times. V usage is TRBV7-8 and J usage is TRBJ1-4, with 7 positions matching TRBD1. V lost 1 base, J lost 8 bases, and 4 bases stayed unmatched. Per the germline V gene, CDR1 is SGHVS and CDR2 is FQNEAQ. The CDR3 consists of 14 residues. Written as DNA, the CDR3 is TGTGCCAGCAGCTTAGAGGGGGCCGAGGAAAAACTGTTTTTT. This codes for CASSLEGAEEKLFF.

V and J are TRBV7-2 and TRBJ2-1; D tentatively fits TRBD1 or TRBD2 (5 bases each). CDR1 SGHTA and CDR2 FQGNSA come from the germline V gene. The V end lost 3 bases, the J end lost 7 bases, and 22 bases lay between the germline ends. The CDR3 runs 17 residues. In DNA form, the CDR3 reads TGTGCCAGCAGCTTCAGAGGGGACCCCAGATGGGCTAATGAGCAGTTCTTC. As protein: CASSFRGDPRWANEQFF.

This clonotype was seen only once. The CDR3 sequence is CAISESTSGDYEQYF. CDR3 bases: TGTGCCATCAGTGAGTCGACTAGCGGGGACTACGAGCAGTACTTC. V is TRBV10-3 and J is TRBJ2-7, with 11 bases identical to TRBD2. Looked up from germline, CDR1 is ENHRY and CDR2 is SYGVKD. The CDR3 contains 15 residues. The V gene end was trimmed by 0 bases and the J gene end by 3 bases; junction bases not matched to a gene: 1.

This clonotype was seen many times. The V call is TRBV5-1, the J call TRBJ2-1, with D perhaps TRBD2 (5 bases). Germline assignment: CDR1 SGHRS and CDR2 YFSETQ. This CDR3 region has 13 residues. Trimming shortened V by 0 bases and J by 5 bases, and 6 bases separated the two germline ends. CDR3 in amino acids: CASSLAGNNEQFF. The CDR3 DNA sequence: TGCGCCAGCAGCTTGGCCGGGAACAATGAGCAGTTCTTC.

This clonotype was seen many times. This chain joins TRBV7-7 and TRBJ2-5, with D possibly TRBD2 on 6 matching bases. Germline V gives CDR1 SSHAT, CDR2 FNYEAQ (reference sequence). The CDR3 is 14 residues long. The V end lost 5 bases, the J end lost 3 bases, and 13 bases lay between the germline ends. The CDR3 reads CASSPGTFEETQYF. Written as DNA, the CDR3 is TGTGCCAGCAGCCCCGGGACTTTCGAAGAGACCCAGTACTTC.

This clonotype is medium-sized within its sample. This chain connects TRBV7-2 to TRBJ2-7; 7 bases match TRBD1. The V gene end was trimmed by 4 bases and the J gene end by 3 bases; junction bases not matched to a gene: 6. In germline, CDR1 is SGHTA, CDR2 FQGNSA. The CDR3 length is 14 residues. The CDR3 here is CASSSGTDYYEQYF. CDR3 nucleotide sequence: TGTGCCAGCAGCTCCGGGACAGATTACTACGAGCAGTACTTC.

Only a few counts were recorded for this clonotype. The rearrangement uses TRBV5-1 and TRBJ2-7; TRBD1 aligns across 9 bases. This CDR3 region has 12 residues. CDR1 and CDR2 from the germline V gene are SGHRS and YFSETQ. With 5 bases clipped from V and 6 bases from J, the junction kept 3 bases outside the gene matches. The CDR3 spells CASRGTGIEQYF. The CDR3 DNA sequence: TGCGCCAGCAGAGGGACAGGGATCGAGCAGTACTTC. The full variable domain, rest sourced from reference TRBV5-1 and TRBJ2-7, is KAGVTQTPRYLIKTRGQQVTLSCSPISGHRSVSWYQQTPGQGLQFLFEYFSETQRNKGNFPGRFSGRQFSNSRSEMNVSTLELGDSALYLCASRGTGIEQYFGPGTRLTVT.

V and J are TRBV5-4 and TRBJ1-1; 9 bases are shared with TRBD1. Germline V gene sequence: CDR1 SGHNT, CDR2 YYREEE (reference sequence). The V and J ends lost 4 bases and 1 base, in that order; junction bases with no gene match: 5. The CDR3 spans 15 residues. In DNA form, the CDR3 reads TGTGCCAGCAGCAGCCGGGACAGGGCGAACACTGAAGCTTTCTTT. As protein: CASSSRDRANTEAFF.

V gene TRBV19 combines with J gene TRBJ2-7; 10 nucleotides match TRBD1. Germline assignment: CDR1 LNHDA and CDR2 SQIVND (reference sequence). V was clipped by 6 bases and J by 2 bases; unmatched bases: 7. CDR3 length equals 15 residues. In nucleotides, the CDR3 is TGTGCCAGTAGCATCCGGGACAGGGGCCCCTACGAGCAGTACTTC. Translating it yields CASSIRDRGPYEQYF.

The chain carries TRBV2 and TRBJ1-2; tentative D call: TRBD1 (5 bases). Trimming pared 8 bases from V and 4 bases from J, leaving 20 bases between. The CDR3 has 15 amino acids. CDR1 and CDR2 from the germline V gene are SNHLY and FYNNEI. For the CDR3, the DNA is TGTGCCAGCGGACACGGCATCCGTTCCGGCTATGGCTACACCTTC. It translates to CASGHGIRSGYGYTF.

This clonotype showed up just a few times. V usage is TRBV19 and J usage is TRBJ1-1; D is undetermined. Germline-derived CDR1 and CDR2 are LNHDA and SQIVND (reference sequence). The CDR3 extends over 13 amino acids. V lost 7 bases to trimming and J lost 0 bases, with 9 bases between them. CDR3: CASMRQMNTEAFF. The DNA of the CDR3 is TGTGCCAGTATGCGTCAGATGAACACTGAAGCTTTCTTT.

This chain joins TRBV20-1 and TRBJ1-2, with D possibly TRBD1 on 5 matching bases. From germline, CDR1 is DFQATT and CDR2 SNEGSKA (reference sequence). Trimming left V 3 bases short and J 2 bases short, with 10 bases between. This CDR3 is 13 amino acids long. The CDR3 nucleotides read TGCAGTGCTAGTGTCCAGGGAAACTATGGCTACACCTTC. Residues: CSASVQGNYGYTF.